A single sample gave rise to the 31 T cell receptor beta chains below, sequenced in a study of T-cell reconstitution after alpha-beta-depleted transplantation in children. This sample's TCRbeta library carried unique molecular identifier barcodes. TCRdb re-derived calls from the PCR reads in MiXCR, one entry per CDR3 protein. Seen here are approximately 50,000 distinct CDR3 sequences, around half observed once, and the top ten hold 35% to 45%. Sample: peripheral blood, taken before TCRalphabeta/CD19-depleted stem cell transplant. These receptors were obtained from a boy in the first two years of life with SCID, due to receive a stem cell transplant.

This clonotype was seen more than once but under ten times. V usage is TRBV12-3 or TRBV12-4 and J usage is TRBJ1-2; the D is unclear. V shed 5 bases and J shed 0 bases, with 7 bases lying between them. The CDR3 has 13 amino acids. CDR3 in amino acids: CASSQTSNYGYTF. For the CDR3, the DNA is TGTGCCAGCAGTCAGACATCTAACTATGGCTACACCTTC.

The chain uses TRBV11-2 and TRBJ2-3; D perhaps matches TRBD2 (6 bases). The germline V and J ends were trimmed by 6 bases and 4 bases, with 14 bases remaining between them. The CDR3 has 14 residues. The germline gives CDR1 SGHAT, CDR2 FQNNGV. The CDR3 nucleotides are TGTGCCAGCAGTTCACTAGCCGTAGCAGATACGCAGTATTTT. Protein: CASSSLAVADTQYF.

This chain connects TRBV7-9 to TRBJ2-7, with TRBD1 matching over 12 bases. The CDR3 spans 16 residues. Germline trimming cut 5 bases from V and 5 bases from J; bases unmatched to any gene: 10. Germline CDR1 is SEHNR and CDR2 is FQNEAQ (reference sequence). CDR3 nucleotides: TGTGCCAGCAGCACGCCGGGACAGGGGGCTTCCCACGAGCAGTACTTC. Its protein is CASSTPGQGASHEQYF.

V gene TRBV7-3 combines with J gene TRBJ2-3; tentatively, D is TRBD2 (6 bases). This CDR3 has 15 amino acids. Germline lookup yields CDR1 SGHTA and CDR2 FQGTGA. With 2 bases removed from V and 2 bases from J, the gap between germline ends came to 11 bases. The CDR3 protein is CASSLGGSTTDTQYF. The CDR3 coding sequence is TGTGCCAGCAGCTTAGGGGGGTCTACCACAGATACGCAGTATTTT.

The CDR3: CASSKARGGTDTQYF. The CDR3 nucleotides are TGTGCCAGCAGTAAGGCCCGGGGGGGCACAGATACGCAGTATTTT. The chain links TRBV2 to TRBJ2-3, with TRBD2 identical over 7 bases. In germline, CDR1 is SNHLY, CDR2 FYNNEI. CDR3 length: 15 residues. J lost 1 base, V lost 5 bases, and 6 bases had no gene match.

The V call is TRBV15, the J call TRBJ2-2; 12 nucleotides agree with TRBD1. V was clipped by 5 bases and J by 6 bases; unmatched bases: 10. Looked up from germline, CDR1 is LNHNV and CDR2 is YYDKDF (reference sequence). The CDR3 is 17 amino acids. The CDR3 spells CATSPRGGTGGSGELFF. CDR3 DNA sequence: TGTGCCACCAGCCCTCGAGGAGGGACAGGGGGCTCCGGGGAGCTGTTTTTT. Complete variable domain (other parts from reference TRBV15 and TRBJ2-2): DAMVIQNPRYQVTQFGKPVTLSCSQTLNHNVMYWYQQKSSQAPKLLFHYYDKDFNNEADTPDNFQSRRPNTSFCFLDIRSPGLGDTAMYLCATSPRGGTGGSGELFFGEGSRLTVL.

This clonotype has a count of ten or more. V usage is TRBV7-9 and J usage is TRBJ2-7; D remains ambiguous. V was pared by 0 bases and J by 7 bases, with 7 bases between. The germline gives CDR1 SEHNR, CDR2 FQNEAQ (reference sequence). There are 12 residues in the CDR3. CDR3 bases: TGTGCCAGCAGCTTAGCGTTGGCAGAGCAGTACTTC. Protein: CASSLALAEQYF.

Only a few counts were recorded for this clonotype. The chain couples TRBV12-5 to TRBJ2-2; 7 bases are a match to TRBD1. This CDR3 has 17 residues. V shed 0 bases and J 1 base; nucleotides not matched to a gene: 5. CDR1 and CDR2 from the germline V gene are LGHNT and FRNRAP. In DNA, the CDR3 is TGTGCTAGTGGTTTGGTCCGACAGGGTGAGAACACCGGGGAGCTGTTTTTT. Translated, it gives CASGLVRQGENTGELFF. Filled out from reference TRBV12-5 and TRBJ2-2, the complete variable domain reads DARVTQTPRHKVTEMGQEVTMRCQPILGHNTVFWYRQTMMQGLELLAYFRNRAPLDDSGMPKDRFSAEMPDATLATLKIQPSEPRDSAVYFCASGLVRQGENTGELFFGEGSRLTVL.

This rearrangement joins TRBV6-1 to TRBJ1-5, with TRBD1 matching 9 bases. Germline trimming cut 5 bases from V and 7 bases from J; bases unmatched to any gene: 6. CDR3 size: 14 residues. Germline values: CDR1 MNHNS, CDR2 SASEGT. The CDR3 coding sequence is TGTGCCAGCAGTCAGACAGGGGGTCAGCAGCCCCAGCATTTT. This sequence encodes CASSQTGGQQPQHF.

This clonotype has a handful of counts. J is TRBJ2-5 and V is TRBV20-1, with TRBD2 matching over 9 bases. This CDR3 region has 18 residues. In germline, CDR1 is DFQATT, CDR2 SNEGSKA (reference sequence). J gave up 1 base and V 1 base, and 13 bases lay outside the gene matches. The CDR3 DNA follows: TGCAGTGCTAGAGCCTCTCAGGAGGCGGGGGGGCCCCAAGAGACCCAGTACTTC. Encoded protein: CSARASQEAGGPQETQYF.

The chain couples TRBV20-1 to TRBJ2-3; D uncertain. Germline CDR1 and CDR2: DFQATT and SNEGSKA (reference sequence). V was pared by 6 bases and J by 0 bases, with 19 bases between. CDR3 size: 16 residues. CDR3 amino acids: CSANERLRSSTDTQYF. CDR3 DNA sequence: TGCAGTGCCAATGAACGGTTGAGGTCAAGCACAGATACGCAGTATTTT.

CDR3 protein: CASSPPGTPGAQYF. CDR3 DNA sequence: TGTGCCAGCAGTCCCCCCGGGACTCCCGGGGCCCAGTACTTC. V usage is TRBV6-2 or TRBV6-3 and J usage is TRBJ2-5; D might be TRBD2 (6 bases). The CDR3 covers 14 residues. V dropped 5 bases and J dropped 9 bases, with 19 bases sitting between them. Germline values: CDR1 MNHEY, CDR2 SVGEGT.

CDR3 sequence: CASSESRAAFYNEQFF. CDR3 nucleotide sequence: TGCGCCAGCAGTGAGTCGAGGGCAGCTTTTTACAATGAGCAGTTCTTC. The V call is TRBV10-2, the J call TRBJ2-1, with D maybe TRBD2 (5 bases). V lost 0 bases to trimming and J lost 4 bases, with 13 bases between them. Germline lookup yields CDR1 WSHSY and CDR2 SAAADI. The CDR3 has 16 residues.

This clonotype was counted a few times. The V gene is TRBV28, the J gene TRBJ2-7; D gene unclear. CDR1 and CDR2 (germline): MDHEN, SYDVKM. The V end lost 5 bases, the J end lost 3 bases, and 8 bases lay between the germline ends. CDR3 length: 12 residues. The CDR3 loop is CASSTGDYEQYF. The CDR3 DNA is TGTGCCAGCAGTACGGGCGACTACGAGCAGTACTTC.

This clonotype occurred many times. J is TRBJ2-2 and V is TRBV29-1; D might be TRBD2 (5 bases). V lost 6 bases to trimming and J lost 5 bases, with 16 bases between them. Germline V gives CDR1 SQVTM, CDR2 ANQGSEA. The CDR3 sequence is 14 residues long. CDR3 bases: TGCAGCGTGACGGATTTTTCGGGAACCGGGGAGCTGTTTTTT. Its protein product is CSVTDFSGTGELFF.

The chain is built from TRBV5-1 and TRBJ2-5, with D perhaps TRBD1 (6 bases). Trimming cost V 2 bases and J 2 bases, with 10 bases left between them. Looked up from germline, CDR1 is SGHRS and CDR2 is YFSETQ. This CDR3 region has 14 residues. The CDR3 loop reads CASSFLQGQETQYF. The CDR3 DNA reads TGCGCCAGCAGCTTTTTACAGGGTCAAGAGACCCAGTACTTC.

The V and J genes are TRBV7-2 and TRBJ2-7; a weak D match, TRBD2 (6 bases). Germline CDR1 SGHTA, CDR2 FQGNSA. The CDR3 totals 13 residues. V was clipped by 2 bases and J by 5 bases, with 10 bases between them. The DNA for the CDR3 is TGTGCCAGCAGCTTAAGGCGGGGCGACGAGCAGTACTTC. Amino acid sequence: CASSLRRGDEQYF.

There are a few counts of this clonotype. The chain uses TRBV20-1 and TRBJ2-3; 11 bases are a match to TRBD2. This CDR3 has 15 amino acids. CDR1 is DFQATT, CDR2 SNEGSKA, per germline (reference sequence). With V trimmed by 5 bases and J by 6 bases, 10 bases remained unmatched. Here the CDR3 DNA reads TGCAGTGCTTCAATTAGCGGGGGGGAGTTCGATACGCAGTATTTT. It codes for CSASISGGEFDTQYF.

This clonotype occurred many times. This sequence joins TRBV6-2 or TRBV6-3 and TRBJ2-3; either TRBD1 or TRBD2 may fit D (5 bases each). This CDR3 contains 15 residues. The V and J ends lost 5 bases and 3 bases respectively, with 15 bases between them. Germline loops: CDR1 MNHEY, CDR2 SVGEGT. CDR3 amino acids: CASSHRDQATDTQYF. The CDR3 DNA reads as TGTGCCAGCAGTCACCGGGACCAGGCGACAGATACGCAGTATTTT.

This chain joins TRBV4-1 and TRBJ1-5; no definite D call. The CDR3 has 16 amino acids. Germline V gives CDR1 MGHRA, CDR2 YSYEKL. V lost 0 bases and J lost 3, with 12 bases in between. The CDR3 sequence is CASSQDAGLNNQPQHF. In DNA form, the CDR3 reads TGCGCCAGCAGCCAAGATGCGGGATTGAACAATCAGCCCCAGCATTTT.

This clonotype was counted only a few times. V gene TRBV7-3 combines with J gene TRBJ1-1; D is undetermined. This CDR3 is built from 13 residues. Germline CDR1 is SGHTA and CDR2 is FQGTGA. The germline V and J ends were trimmed by 6 bases and 1 base, with 9 bases remaining between them. CDR3 DNA: TGTGCCAGCAGATATGCACCGAACACTGAAGCTTTCTTT. It encodes CASRYAPNTEAFF. The full variable domain, in which reference TRBV7-3 and TRBJ1-1 provide the parts outside the CDR3, is GAGVSQTPSNKVTEKGKYVELRCDPISGHTALYWYRQSLGQGPEFLIYFQGTGAADDSGLPNDRFFAVRPEGSVSTLKIQRTERGDSAVYLCASRYAPNTEAFFGQGTRLTVV.

The chain combines TRBV20-1 with TRBJ2-7; perhaps D is TRBD1 or TRBD2 (7 bases each). CDR3 length equals 16 residues. Trimming pared 6 bases from V and 2 bases from J, leaving 23 bases between. Per germline, CDR1 DFQATT and CDR2 SNEGSKA (reference sequence). CDR3: CSASPERDRSTYEQYF. The CDR3 DNA reads TGCAGTGCCTCACCAGAGCGGGACAGATCGACCTACGAGCAGTACTTC.

In its sample, this clonotype ranks as medium-sized. The chain has TRBV28 and TRBJ2-7; D unclear. CDR1 and CDR2 from the germline V gene are MDHEN and SYDVKM. With 4 bases removed from V and 3 bases from J, the gap between germline ends came to 13 bases. The CDR3 is made up of 14 amino acids. The CDR3 region has the DNA TGTGCCAGCAGTTCCAACTGGGGATTCTACGAGCAGTACTTC. Translating it yields CASSSNWGFYEQYF.

V and J are TRBV7-8 and TRBJ2-1, with D possibly being TRBD2 (6 bases). Per germline, CDR1 SGHVS and CDR2 FQNEAQ. The CDR3 sequence is 13 residues long. Trimming stripped 4 bases from V and 6 bases from J, with 10 bases between. The DNA of the CDR3 is TGTGCCAGCAGCTCCGGGGGTGGCAATGAGCAGTTCTTC. Protein: CASSSGGGNEQFF.

The chain is built from TRBV20-1 and TRBJ2-3; tentative D call: TRBD1 (7 bases). The V end was cut by 0 bases, the J end by 3 bases, with 13 bases between. The CDR3 runs 15 residues. Germline CDR1 and CDR2: DFQATT and SNEGSKA (reference sequence). For the CDR3, the DNA is TGCAGTGCTAGAGATGGAGGGGGCGGGACAGATACGCAGTATTTT. It codes for CSARDGGGGTDTQYF.

This clonotype was picked up a small number of times. The V and J genes are TRBV7-2 and TRBJ2-1, with 7 bases aligning to TRBD2. Germline-derived CDR1 and CDR2 are SGHTA and FQGNSA. V shed 6 bases, J shed 15 bases, and the junction held 8 bases outside the gene matches. This CDR3 has 11 residues. This CDR3 is CASSDAGVWFF. CDR3 sequence (DNA): TGTGCCAGCAGTGACGCGGGGGTGTGGTTCTTC.

V and J are TRBV24-1 and TRBJ2-2, with TRBD1 matching 9 bases. The germline CDR1 and CDR2 sequences are KGHDR and SFDVKD. The length of the CDR3 is 15 residues. The ends lost 5 bases at V and 5 bases at J; junction bases unmatched: 5. DNA of the CDR3: TGTGCCACCAGTGCTCGGGACAGGGAGACCGGGGAGCTGTTTTTT. This gives the protein CATSARDRETGELFF.

This clonotype was detected many times. V gene TRBV6-1 combines with J gene TRBJ2-7, with 10 bases lining up with TRBD1. Trimming cost V 4 bases and J 5 bases; bases outside gene matches: 8. The CDR3 loop spans 15 amino acids. In germline, CDR1 is MNHNS, CDR2 SASEGT. CDR3 in amino acids: CASSVRDRGVHEQYF. In DNA, the CDR3 is TGTGCCAGCAGTGTACGGGACAGGGGCGTCCACGAGCAGTACTTC.

This chain uses TRBV29-1 with TRBJ1-2; tentatively, D is TRBD1 (6 bases). This CDR3 contains 11 residues. Trimming shortened V by 4 bases and J by 8 bases, and 11 bases separated the two germline ends. CDR1 is SQVTM and CDR2 is ANQGSEA in the germline V gene. CDR3 coding DNA: TGCAGCGTTGGTTCGGGGGGCGGCTACACCTTC. This sequence encodes CSVGSGGGYTF.

The CDR3 bases are TGCGCCAGCAGCTTGGAGCGGACTACAGCTAACTATGGCTACACCTTC. Protein sequence: CASSLERTTANYGYTF. The chain employs TRBV5-1 and TRBJ1-2; no definite D call. With 0 bases removed from V and 0 bases from J, the gap between germline ends came to 12 bases. This CDR3 contains 16 residues. Germline-derived CDR1 and CDR2 are SGHRS and YFSETQ.

The chain couples TRBV4-1 to TRBJ1-3, with 12 bases fitting TRBD1. Trimming removed 0 bases from V and 5 bases from J; junction bases left unmatched: 11. This CDR3 has 19 residues. Germline CDR1 and CDR2: MGHRA and YSYEKL. DNA for the CDR3: TGCGCCAGCAGCCAAGATGATGACGGGACAGGGGGCCAGAGAAACACCATATATTTT. Amino acids: CASSQDDDGTGGQRNTIYF.